A selection of T cell receptor beta chains follows, all from one sample in a study of shared clonotypes between healthy human individuals. Assay: immunoSEQ multiplex PCR; the TCRdb copy retains only in-frame clones and omits some. The profile covers about 2.3 million clones, with approximately 95% appearing a single time and under 0.45% taken by the ten largest. Material for sequencing was naive CD4+ T cells from PBMCs. These receptors were taken from a man aged 18 to 30 in good health. Some clones in this sample may be carry-over from other donors' samples. Both conserved end residues are part of each CDR3. The order of the fields is clone size, D gene, CDR3 length, V gene, J gene, CDR3 protein, CDR3 DNA. A D gene is named only where the DNA matches it firmly. Rows may omit the clone size; those that give it use once, few, many or a size class.

NA	TRBD1	15	TRBV28	TRBJ2-7	CASSAPGTGVYEQYF	TGTGCCAGCAGTGCCCCCGGGACAGGGGTCTACGAGCAGTACTTC
NA	NA	16	TRBV29-1	TRBJ2-1	CSVEGVVSGNYNEQFF	TGCAGCGTTGAAGGAGTCGTTAGCGGAAACTACAATGAGCAGTTCTTC
NA	TRBD2	14	TRBV9	TRBJ2-1	CASTRLAGDREQFF	TGTGCCAGCACCCGACTAGCGGGAGATCGTGAGCAGTTCTTC
NA	TRBD1	14	TRBV6-4	TRBJ2-3	CASSTGTATDTQYF	TGTGCCAGCAGTACCGGGACAGCCACAGATACGCAGTATTTT
NA	NA	17	TRBV19	TRBJ2-6	CASSIDVRSSGANVLTF	TGTGCCAGTAGCATCGACGTAAGAAGCTCTGGGGCCAACGTCCTGACTTTC
NA	TRBD1	15	TRBV28	TRBJ2-7	CASSTGTGNPYEQYF	TGTGCCAGCAGTACCGGGACAGGGAACCCCTACGAGCAGTACTTC
NA	TRBD1	16	TRBV5-1	TRBJ2-3	CASSAPGQWITDTQYF	TGCGCCAGCAGCGCCCCGGGACAGTGGATCACAGATACGCAGTATTTT
once	NA	17	TRBV28	TRBJ2-1	CASSFPPTRASYNEQFF	TGTGCCAGCAGTTTCCCGCCGACTAGGGCCTCCTACAATGAGCAGTTCTTC
NA	NA	15	TRBV28	TRBJ2-7	CASSPISAGPGEQYF	TGTGCCAGCAGTCCCATATCCGCCGGGCCCGGCGAGCAGTACTTC
NA	TRBD1	17	TRBV4-3	TRBJ2-6	CASGDRQGATGANVLTF	TGCGCCAGCGGAGATAGACAGGGGGCCACTGGGGCCAACGTCCTGACTTTC
NA	NA	15	TRBV7-2	TRBJ2-7	CASSVGTGFSYEQYF	TGTGCCAGCAGCGTAGGTACAGGATTCTCCTACGAGCAGTACTTC
once	NA	12	TRBV2	TRBJ2-7	CASSGDKGEQYF	TGTGCCAGCAGTGGAGATAAGGGCGAGCAGTACTTC
NA	TRBD1	17	TRBV27	TRBJ2-1	CASSGRGTVLKYNEQFF	TGTGCCAGCAGTGGCCGAGGGACAGTCCTTAAGTACAATGAGCAGTTCTTC
NA	NA	15	TRBV19	TRBJ2-1	CASSIRTQTYNEQFF	TGTGCCAGTAGTATCCGGACACAAACCTACAATGAGCAGTTCTTC
NA	NA	16	TRBV11-2	TRBJ1-4	CASSLFGRGESEKLFF	TGTGCCAGCAGCTTATTCGGTAGGGGAGAGAGTGAAAAACTGTTTTTT
NA	NA	14	TRBV6-5	TRBJ1-1	CASSYGGSLREAFF	TGTGCCAGCAGTTACGGTGGCAGCCTCCGGGAAGCTTTCTTT
NA	NA	11	TRBV14	TRBJ2-7	CASSQSGEQYF	TGTGCCAGCAGCCAATCCGGGGAGCAGTACTTC
NA	NA	13	TRBV18	TRBJ2-7	CASSPSDFGEQYF	TGTGCCAGCTCACCGAGCGATTTCGGCGAGCAGTACTTC
NA	TRBD2	17	TRBV4-2	TRBJ2-3	CASSQGAASGNTDTQYF	TGTGCCAGCAGCCAAGGAGCGGCTAGCGGGAACACAGATACGCAGTATTTT
once	TRBD1	17	TRBV28	TRBJ1-5	CASSFGAGQPPNQPQHF	TGTGCCAGCAGTTTTGGGGCGGGACAGCCCCCCAATCAGCCCCAGCATTTT
NA	NA	14	TRBV7-3	TRBJ2-3	CASSLAGSTDTQYF	TGTGCCAGCAGCCTCGCCGGGAGCACAGATACGCAGTATTTT
NA	TRBD1	14	TRBV18	TRBJ2-7	CASSPTGGTYEQYF	TGTGCCAGCTCACCCACAGGGGGCACCTACGAGCAGTACTTC